Below, 21 T cell receptor beta chains from the same sample are listed, as sequenced in a study of blood T cell repertoires in COVID-19. The assay was immunoSEQ multiplex PCR, and TCRdb's table has in-frame clones only and misses some. Among more than 85,000 clones listed, around nine tenths were seen once. Sequenced: peripheral blood. The receptor source for this set is a human donor with COVID-19, enrolled during active disease. The donor label of this sample is uncertain.

J is TRBJ2-3 and V is TRBV5-1; 7 bases match TRBD1. The germline V gene encodes CDR1 SGHRS and CDR2 YFSETQ. Trimming at V came to 7 bases and at J to 2 bases, leaving 7 bases not matched to a gene. The CDR3 has 14 amino acids. The CDR3 coding sequence is TGCGCCAGCGGCCGACAGGGATCCACAGATACGCAGTATTTT. Protein: CASGRQGSTDTQYF.

This chain joins TRBV18 and TRBJ2-7; TRBD1 aligns across 10 bases. This CDR3 has 16 amino acids. Looked up from germline, CDR1 is KGHSH and CDR2 is LQKENI. Germline trimming cut 2 bases from V and 7 bases from J; bases unmatched to any gene: 11. The chain's CDR3 is CASSPVTRDRGREQYF. CDR3 nucleotides: TGTGCCAGCTCACCAGTAACCCGGGACAGGGGTCGAGAGCAGTACTTC. Together with reference TRBV18 and TRBJ2-7, the CDR3 gives the full variable domain: NAGVMQNPRHLVRRRGQEARLRCSPMKGHSHVYWYRQLPEEGLKFMVYLQKENIIDESGMPKERFSAEFPKEGPSILRIQQVVRGDSAAYFCASSPVTRDRGREQYFGPGTRLTVT.

The chain uses TRBV2 and TRBJ2-5, with 9 bases lining up with TRBD1. The CDR3 loop spans 17 amino acids. Losses at the gene ends were 6 bases for V and 2 bases for J; bases not matched to a gene: 13. CDR1 SNHLY and CDR2 FYNNEI come from the germline V gene. As DNA, the CDR3 is TGTGCCAGCAGACGGGGACAGGGCGAGGGGGCACAAGAGACCCAGTACTTC. Amino acid sequence: CASRRGQGEGAQETQYF.

The J gene is TRBJ2-3, the V gene TRBV9, with D perhaps matching TRBD2 (6 bases). Germline V lookup: CDR1 SGDLS, CDR2 YYNGEE. V was shortened by 4 bases and J by 2 bases, with 14 bases between the two germline ends. CDR3 size: 15 residues. This CDR3 is CASSPGDLHTDTQYF. CDR3 DNA sequence: TGTGCCAGCAGCCCCGGGGACTTGCACACAGATACGCAGTATTTT.

The chain carries TRBV5-1 and TRBJ2-1; 9 nucleotides match TRBD2. V lost 4 bases to trimming and J lost 2 bases; unmatched junction nucleotides: 4. CDR3 length equals 15 residues. Germline assignment: CDR1 SGHRS and CDR2 YFSETQ. CDR3: CASSQSGGTYNEQFF. The DNA for the CDR3 is TGCGCCAGCAGCCAGAGCGGGGGGACCTACAATGAGCAGTTCTTC.

This chain uses TRBV3-1 (or the pseudogene TRBV3-2) with TRBJ1-1; TRBD1 aligns across 9 bases. The CDR3 has 16 amino acids. From germline, CDR1 is LGHDT and CDR2 YNNKEL (reference sequence). J gave up 7 bases and V 4 bases, and 13 bases lay outside the gene matches. CDR3 DNA sequence: TGTGCCAGCAGCCTTTCGGGACAGGGCCTGCTTAATGAAGCTTTCTTT. It encodes CASSLSGQGLLNEAFF.

This chain uses TRBV30 with TRBJ2-7; 8 bases align to TRBD1. CDR1 and CDR2 (germline): GTSNPN, SVGIG (reference sequence). This CDR3 region has 16 residues. Trimming removed 3 bases from V and 2 bases from J; junction bases left unmatched: 12. In nucleotides, the CDR3 is TGTGCCTGGAGACCCCTCCCCGGCAGGGGGCCCTACGAGCAGTACTTC. The encoded protein is CAWRPLPGRGPYEQYF.

The V call is TRBV27, the J call TRBJ2-1; TRBD1 agrees at 9 bases. V lost 5 bases and J lost 6; bases outside the gene matches: 8. The germline V gene encodes CDR1 MNHEY and CDR2 SMNVEV (reference sequence). The CDR3 extends over 15 amino acids. For the CDR3, the DNA is TGTGCCAGCAGTGCTACTGAGACAGGGGGCAATGAGCAGTTCTTC. Protein: CASSATETGGNEQFF.

This clone was observed once. The chain links TRBV5-1 to TRBJ2-5; D is unresolved. Germline loops: CDR1 SGHRS, CDR2 YFSETQ. Between the trimmed V and J ends, which lost 0 bases and 2 bases, there was a span of 11 bases. This CDR3 has 15 amino acids. The CDR3 reads CASSLGVGGQETQYF. For the CDR3, the DNA is TGCGCCAGCAGCTTGGGCGTTGGCGGACAAGAGACCCAGTACTTC.

V is TRBV7-2 and J is TRBJ2-2; D is possibly TRBD1 (6 bases). The CDR3 loop spans 15 amino acids. Looked up from germline, CDR1 is SGHTA and CDR2 is FQGNSA. Trimming removed 0 bases from V and 3 bases from J, with 8 bases in between. The CDR3 DNA reads TGTGCCAGCAGCTTAGCGCGGACAGACACCGGGGAGCTGTTTTTT. It yields the protein CASSLARTDTGELFF.

This clone showed up many times. This chain links TRBV12-5 with TRBJ2-7, with a tentative D call TRBD2 (5 bases). The CDR3 consists of 12 residues. The germline CDR1 and CDR2 sequences are LGHNT and FRNRAP. Trimming took 6 bases from V and 2 from J, leaving 8 bases between them. The CDR3 DNA follows: TGTGCTAGTGGGTCCGGGGCCTACGAGCAGTACTTC. This codes for CASGSGAYEQYF.

This chain connects TRBV6-5 to TRBJ2-2; possibly TRBD2 for D (5 bases). Trimming shortened V by 8 bases and J by 4 bases, and 14 bases separated the two germline ends. The CDR3 spans 14 residues. CDR1 and CDR2 (germline): MNHEY, SVGAGI. In DNA form, the CDR3 reads TGTGCCAGCGAAAGAGGGCAGATCACCGGGGAGCTGTTTTTT. Translation: CASERGQITGELFF.

This chain uses TRBV15 with TRBJ2-5, with a weak D call TRBD2 (6 bases). This CDR3 contains 15 residues. The V gene lost 3 bases and the J gene lost 4 bases, with 15 bases spanning the gap. CDR1 LNHNV and CDR2 YYDKDF come from the germline V gene (reference sequence). The CDR3 loop reads CATSSERLGGETQYF. CDR3 sequence (DNA): TGTGCCACCAGCAGTGAACGTTTGGGGGGAGAGACCCAGTACTTC.

J is TRBJ1-2 and V is TRBV9; D may be TRBD1 (6 bases). Germline V gene lookup returns CDR1 SGDLS and CDR2 YYNGEE. This CDR3 is 13 amino acids long. V lost 0 bases, J lost 7 bases, and 10 bases lay in between. In DNA, the CDR3 is TGTGCCAGCAGCGTAGCCCCAGGGGCTGGCTACACCTTC. This sequence encodes CASSVAPGAGYTF.

The chain uses TRBV6-1 and TRBJ1-1; TRBD1 might be the D (6 bases). CDR3 size: 12 residues. Germline V CDR1 and CDR2: MNHNS, SASEGT. The germline V and J ends were trimmed by 3 bases and 5 bases, with 7 bases remaining between them. CDR3 loop: CASSDDRTEAFF. CDR3 in DNA: TGTGCCAGCAGTGACGACAGGACTGAAGCTTTCTTT.

The chain is built from TRBV9 and TRBJ1-1, with a weak D call TRBD1 (6 bases). Germline assignment: CDR1 SGDLS and CDR2 YYNGEE. This CDR3 has 14 amino acids. V lost 3 bases to trimming and J lost 0 bases, with 9 bases between them. The CDR3 is CASSADRLNTEAFF. In DNA, the CDR3 is TGTGCCAGCAGCGCCGACAGGCTGAACACTGAAGCTTTCTTT.

Comments on this clone: Other DNA sequences in this specimen translate into the identical CDR3. V is TRBV19 and J is TRBJ1-5; no reliable D call. The V and J ends lost 1 base and 5 bases respectively, with 6 bases between them. This CDR3 contains 13 residues. Germline-derived CDR1 and CDR2 are LNHDA and SQIVND (reference sequence). CDR3 loop: CASSIVRDQPQHF. CDR3 coding DNA: TGTGCCAGTAGTATAGTGAGGGATCAGCCCCAGCATTTT.

The chain is built from TRBV7-7 and TRBJ2-2; the D gene is possibly TRBD1 (5 bases). Per the germline V gene, CDR1 is SSHAT and CDR2 is FNYEAQ (reference sequence). This CDR3 has 14 residues. The CDR3 sequence is CASQTDRNTGELFF. The CDR3 region has the DNA TGTGCTAGCCAGACAGATCGCAACACCGGGGAGCTGTTTTTT.

The V gene is TRBV10-3, the J gene TRBJ2-1, with TRBD1 matching over 9 bases. This CDR3 contains 14 residues. Losses at the gene ends were 1 base for V and 8 bases for J; bases not matched to a gene: 3. Germline V CDR1 and CDR2: ENHRY, SYGVKD. The CDR3 DNA sequence: TGTGCCATCAGTGAGTTGGGACAGGGCTATGAGCAGTTCTTC. This encodes CAISELGQGYEQFF.

This chain links TRBV2 with TRBJ1-3; D may be TRBD1 (5 bases). CDR1 is SNHLY and CDR2 is FYNNEI in the germline V gene. This CDR3 contains 13 residues. The ends were cut back, 5 bases at V and 3 bases at J, with 8 bases in the middle. The CDR3 is CASSTGIGNTIYF. For the CDR3, the DNA is TGTGCCAGCAGTACAGGAATTGGAAACACCATATATTTT.

The chain uses TRBV6-5 and TRBJ1-1; TRBD1 is a possible D gene (6 bases). Trimming cost V 6 bases and J 5 bases, with 13 bases left between them. CDR1 MNHEY and CDR2 SVGAGI come from the germline V gene. This CDR3 region has 13 residues. The CDR3 sequence is CASRDSGRTEAFF. CDR3 in DNA: TGTGCCAGCAGGGACAGTGGAAGAACTGAAGCTTTCTTT.